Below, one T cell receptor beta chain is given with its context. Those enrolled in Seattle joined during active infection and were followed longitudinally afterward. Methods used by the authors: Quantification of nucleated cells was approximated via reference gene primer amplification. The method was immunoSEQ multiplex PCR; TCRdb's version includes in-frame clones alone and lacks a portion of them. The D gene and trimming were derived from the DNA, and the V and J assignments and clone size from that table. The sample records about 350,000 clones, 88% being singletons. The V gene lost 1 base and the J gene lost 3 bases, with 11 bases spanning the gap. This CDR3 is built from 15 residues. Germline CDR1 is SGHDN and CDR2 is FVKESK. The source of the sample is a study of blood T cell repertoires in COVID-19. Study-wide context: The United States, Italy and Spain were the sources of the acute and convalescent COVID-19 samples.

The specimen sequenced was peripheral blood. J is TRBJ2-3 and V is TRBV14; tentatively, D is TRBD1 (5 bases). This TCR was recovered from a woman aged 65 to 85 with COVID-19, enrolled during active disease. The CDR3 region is CASSQVQGYTDTQYF. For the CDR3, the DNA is TGTGCCAGCAGCCAAGTGCAGGGTTATACAGATACGCAGTATTTT.